The present entry profiles one T cell receptor beta chain with its context. The data were obtained in a study of blood T cells in healthy people across ages. Sample-barcoded 5' priming and a J-beta primer mix drove a second PCR of about 6 to 12 cycles. TCRdb reprocessed the 5' RACE reads via MiXCR and lists one record per CDR3 protein. The sample has more than 600,000 distinct CDR3 sequences, 20% to 30% seen once; the top ten hold around 9.2%. The CDR3 runs 11 residues. The germline V and J ends were trimmed by 7 bases and 3 bases, with 6 bases remaining between them. These data were also filed under a second study, of T cells of mothers and their children.

Specimen: blood. The sequence was obtained from a boy between 10 and 17 years old in good health. The V call is TRBV12-3 or TRBV12-4, the J call TRBJ1-2; D ambiguous. CDR3 nucleotides: TGTGCCAGCAATGGATACTATGGCTACACCTTC. This codes for CASNGYYGYTF.